This entry lists 9 T cell receptor beta chains sequenced from one sample in a study of shared clonotypes between healthy human individuals. Generated by immunoSEQ multiplex PCR, the TCRdb table keeps only in-frame clones and is missing some. The repertoire holds a few million clones, around nine tenths seen once, with around 0.14% in the top ten. The specimen sequenced was naive CD4+ T cells sorted from blood. Indicated subset: CD45RA+ positively selected. The receptors come from a man aged 18-30 years in good health.

This chain uses TRBV5-1 with TRBJ2-7; perhaps D is TRBD1 or TRBD2 (5 bases each). The CDR3 sequence is 14 residues long. CDR1 and CDR2 from the germline V gene are SGHRS and YFSETQ. Deletions cut 4 bases from V and 7 bases from J, with 18 bases between. The CDR3 sequence: CASSEGPGPREQYF. CDR3 bases: TGCGCCAGCAGCGAGGGGCCAGGCCCTAGAGAGCAGTACTTC.

The chain links TRBV5-4 to TRBJ2-2; TRBD1 matches 7 bases. The CDR3 totals 16 residues. The germline gives CDR1 SGHNT, CDR2 YYREEE (reference sequence). V gave up 4 bases and J gave up 0 bases; unmatched junction bases: 6. The CDR3 spells CASSPEGAANTGELFF. Here the CDR3 DNA reads TGTGCCAGCAGCCCCGAGGGGGCCGCGAACACCGGGGAGCTGTTTTTT.

V gene TRBV6-1 combines with J gene TRBJ2-7; D call uncertain. This CDR3 contains 10 residues. Germline-derived CDR1 and CDR2 are MNHNS and SASEGT. V lost 10 bases to trimming and J lost 7 bases, with 11 bases between them. CDR3 nucleotide sequence: TGTGCCACCCAGTGGGGTGAGCAGTACTTC. Translation gives CATQWGEQYF.

CDR3 loop: CSVVPGAGYTF. In DNA form, the CDR3 reads TGCAGCGTTGTTCCTGGGGCTGGCTACACCTTC. The chain couples TRBV29-1 to TRBJ1-2; D is perhaps TRBD1 (5 bases). V was pared by 4 bases and J by 7 bases, with 10 bases between. Per the germline V gene, CDR1 is SQVTM and CDR2 is ANQGSEA. The CDR3 consists of 11 residues.

The chain has TRBV29-1 and TRBJ2-3; D call uncertain. Germline lookup yields CDR1 SQVTM and CDR2 ANQGSEA. Trimming pared 3 bases from V and 8 bases from J, leaving 9 bases between. There are 11 residues in the CDR3. CDR3 coding DNA: TGCAGCGTTGATCCCTCCCTTACGCAGTATTTT. This encodes CSVDPSLTQYF.

This chain uses TRBV11-3 with TRBJ2-7, with D maybe TRBD1 (5 bases). The germline gives CDR1 SGHNT, CDR2 YENEEA. Trimming took 6 bases from V and 7 from J, leaving 13 bases between them. This CDR3 spans 12 amino acids. The CDR3 loop reads CASSPDTGEQYF. The CDR3 region has the DNA TGTGCCAGCAGTCCGGACACTGGGGAGCAGTACTTC.

The CDR3, as DNA: TGTGCCAGCAGCTTAGTAGGTAGGACTAGCGGGGGTGACGAGCAGTACTTC. It is translated as CASSLVGRTSGGDEQYF. The gene calls are TRBV11-2 and TRBJ2-7; 13 nucleotides line up with TRBD2. With 1 base clipped from V and 5 bases from J, the junction kept 8 bases outside the gene matches. CDR1 is SGHAT, CDR2 FQNNGV, per germline. The CDR3 has 17 residues.

This rearrangement joins TRBV7-2 to TRBJ2-7; TRBD1 aligns across 9 bases. The V gene end was trimmed by 4 bases and the J gene end by 0 bases; junction bases not matched to a gene: 7. Germline CDR1 is SGHTA and CDR2 is FQGNSA. This CDR3 spans 16 amino acids. Here the CDR3 reads CASSSPGTGHSYEQYF. CDR3 nucleotide sequence: TGTGCCAGCAGCTCCCCCGGGACAGGGCACTCCTACGAGCAGTACTTC.

The genes are TRBV30 and TRBJ2-7; 16 positions agree with TRBD2. J lost 7 bases, V lost 2 bases, and 14 bases had no gene match. CDR3 length: 18 residues. Germline CDR1 GTSNPN, CDR2 SVGIG (reference sequence). The DNA of the CDR3 is TGTGCCTGGAGTCTTGGGACTAGCGGGAGGGACTACGAGATGGAGCAGTACTTC. It codes for CAWSLGTSGRDYEMEQYF.